Listed below are T cell receptor beta chains from one sample, sequenced in a study of blood T cell repertoires in COVID-19. TCRdb's table, derived via immunoSEQ multiplex PCR, lists solely in-frame clones and lacks some. The data show about 120,000 clones, with roughly 85% seen just once and approximately 2.1% held by the top ten. The material sequenced was peripheral blood. All receptors derive from a man under 40 with acute or convalescent COVID-19. Each CDR3 is given without its conserved first and last residue. Fields, in order: V gene, CDR3 protein.

>TRBV19
ASTEAGRSSGNTIY
>TRBV6-5
ASSYAGNTEAF
>TRBV28
ASSLSRTYNEQF
>TRBV3-1/TRBV3-2
ASTTGFLDTEAF
>TRBV7-2
ASSLTQGRDEQF
>TRBV9
ASSHSRFGTSGVEQF
>TRBV19
ASSFGQGTTGELF
>TRBV30
AWSVRSGQAMGQPQH
>TRBV27
ASTSKMNTEAF
>TRBV12-3/TRBV12-4
ASSEWSQPQH
>TRBV6-5
ASSYDRSSYNSPLH
>TRBV14
ASSQDHVSNREAF
>TRBV30
AWSVRGYGTSGSWAGELF
>TRBV7-8
ASSSRQWMTQY
>TRBV11-1
ASSLGNRVQY
>TRBV11-3
ASSRGTSGRTDTQY
>TRBV15
ATASLAPTYEQY
>TRBV7-9
ASTNRVRPSSGNTIY
>TRBV7-8
ASSLALGGLNEQF
>TRBV13
ASSLSASGKNRGELF
>TRBV5-5
ASRTGTGRSYEQY
>TRBV12-3/TRBV12-4
ASSFTGGEQY
>TRBV27
ASSFLGTADVDTQY
>TRBV5-1
ASTRGGGETEAF
>TRBV6-4
ASKKLAGGDTGELF
>TRBV2
ASSERQPAITEAF